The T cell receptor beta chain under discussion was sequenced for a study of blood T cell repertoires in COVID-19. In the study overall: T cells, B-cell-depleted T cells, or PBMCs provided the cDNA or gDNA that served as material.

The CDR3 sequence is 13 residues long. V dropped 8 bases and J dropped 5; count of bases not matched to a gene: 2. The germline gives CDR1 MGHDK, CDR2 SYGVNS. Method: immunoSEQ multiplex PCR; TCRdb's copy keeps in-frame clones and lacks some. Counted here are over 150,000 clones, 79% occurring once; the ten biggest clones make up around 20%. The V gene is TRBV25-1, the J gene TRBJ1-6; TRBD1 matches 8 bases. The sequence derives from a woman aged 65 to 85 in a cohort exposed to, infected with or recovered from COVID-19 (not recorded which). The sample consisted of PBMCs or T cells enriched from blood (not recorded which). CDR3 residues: CASQGQDNSPLHF. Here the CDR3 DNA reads TGTGCCAGCCAGGGACAGGATAATTCACCCCTCCACTTT.